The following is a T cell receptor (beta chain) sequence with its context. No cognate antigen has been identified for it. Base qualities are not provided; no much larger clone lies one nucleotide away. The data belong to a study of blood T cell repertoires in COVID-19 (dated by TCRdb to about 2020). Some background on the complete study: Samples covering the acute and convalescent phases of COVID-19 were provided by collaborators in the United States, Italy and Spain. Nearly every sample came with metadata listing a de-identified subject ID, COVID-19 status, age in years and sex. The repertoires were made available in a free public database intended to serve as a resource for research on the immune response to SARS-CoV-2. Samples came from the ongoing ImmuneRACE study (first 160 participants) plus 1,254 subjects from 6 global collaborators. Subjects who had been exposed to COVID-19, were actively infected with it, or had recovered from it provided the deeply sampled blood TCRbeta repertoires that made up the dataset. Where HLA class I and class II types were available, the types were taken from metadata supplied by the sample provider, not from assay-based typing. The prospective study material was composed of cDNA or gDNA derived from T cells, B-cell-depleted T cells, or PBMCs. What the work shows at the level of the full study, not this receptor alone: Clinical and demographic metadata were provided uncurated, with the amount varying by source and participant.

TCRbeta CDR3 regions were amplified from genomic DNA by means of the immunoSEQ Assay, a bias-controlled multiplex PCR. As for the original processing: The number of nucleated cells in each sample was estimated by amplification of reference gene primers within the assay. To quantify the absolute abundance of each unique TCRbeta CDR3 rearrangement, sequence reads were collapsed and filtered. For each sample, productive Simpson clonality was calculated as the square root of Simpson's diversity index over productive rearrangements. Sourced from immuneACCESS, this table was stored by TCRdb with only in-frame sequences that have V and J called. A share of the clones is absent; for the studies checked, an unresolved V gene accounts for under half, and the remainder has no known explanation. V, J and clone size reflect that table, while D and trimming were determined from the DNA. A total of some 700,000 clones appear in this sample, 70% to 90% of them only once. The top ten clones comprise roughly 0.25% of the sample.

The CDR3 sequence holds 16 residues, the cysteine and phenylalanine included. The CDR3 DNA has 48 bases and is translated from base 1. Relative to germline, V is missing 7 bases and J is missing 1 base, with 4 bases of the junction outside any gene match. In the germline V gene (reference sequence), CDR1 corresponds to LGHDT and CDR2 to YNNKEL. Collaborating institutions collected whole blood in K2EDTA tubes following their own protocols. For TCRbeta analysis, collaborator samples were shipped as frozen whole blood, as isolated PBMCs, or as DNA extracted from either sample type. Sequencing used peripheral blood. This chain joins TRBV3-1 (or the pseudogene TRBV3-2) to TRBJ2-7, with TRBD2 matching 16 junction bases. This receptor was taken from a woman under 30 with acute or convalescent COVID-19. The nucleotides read TGTGCCAGCACCCCGGGACTAGCGGGGGGGTCCTACGAGCAGTACTTC. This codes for CASTPGLAGGSYEQYF.